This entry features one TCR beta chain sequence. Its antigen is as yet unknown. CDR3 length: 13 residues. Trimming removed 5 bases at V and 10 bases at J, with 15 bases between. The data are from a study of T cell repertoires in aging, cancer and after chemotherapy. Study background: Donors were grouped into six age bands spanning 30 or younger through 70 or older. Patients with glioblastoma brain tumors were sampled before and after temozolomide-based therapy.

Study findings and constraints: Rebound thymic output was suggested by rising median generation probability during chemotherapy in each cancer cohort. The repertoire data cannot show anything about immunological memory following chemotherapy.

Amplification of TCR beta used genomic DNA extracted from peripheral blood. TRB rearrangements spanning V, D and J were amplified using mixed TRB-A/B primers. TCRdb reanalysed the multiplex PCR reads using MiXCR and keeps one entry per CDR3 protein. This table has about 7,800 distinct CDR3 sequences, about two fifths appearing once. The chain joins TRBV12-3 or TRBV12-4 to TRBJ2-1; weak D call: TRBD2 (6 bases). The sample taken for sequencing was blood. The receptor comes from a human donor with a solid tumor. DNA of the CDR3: TGTGCCAGCAGTCGGGACTTCGGGGGAGAGCAGTTCTTC. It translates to CASSRDFGGEQFF.